Listed below are T cell receptor beta chains from one sample, sequenced in a study of T cell changes during pregnancy in multiple sclerosis. Clones were sequenced by immunoSEQ multiplex PCR, and TCRdb holds only the in-frame ones, with some missing. The sample lists roughly 89,000 clones; 90% to 95% were seen once. This sample comprised peripheral blood, obtained in the third trimester of pregnancy. All receptors derive from a female donor with multiple sclerosis, enrolled in a pregnancy study. Each CDR3 is given with its conserved first and last residue. A D gene is named only where the DNA matches it firmly. Clone sizes are given selectively: once, few, many, or a class where the clone is expanded.

once	TRBD1	TRBV2	TRBJ1-1	TGTGCCTCCCGGGGACAGGGATTTGAAGCTTTCTTT	CASRGQGFEAFF
.	.	TRBV28	TRBJ2-5	TGTGCCAGCAGCGACGCCAGGGATGTAGAGTACCAAGAGACCCAGTACTTC	CASSDARDVEYQETQYF
.	TRBD1	TRBV5-1	TRBJ2-2	TGCGCCAGCAGCTTGCATCCAGGACAGGGGGCATTAGACACCGGGGAGCTGTTTTTT	CASSLHPGQGALDTGELFF
.	.	TRBV4-1	TRBJ2-3	TGCGCCAGCAGCCCCACTGACACAGATACGCAGTATTTT	CASSPTDTDTQYF
.	.	TRBV28	TRBJ2-3	TGTGCCAGCAGTCCTGACTCGGTGGATACGCAGTATTTT	CASSPDSVDTQYF
.	.	TRBV19	TRBJ1-5	TGTGCCAGCCAGGGAGGGGCCTCAACGTATAGCAATCAGCCCCAGCATTTT	CASQGGASTYSNQPQHF
.	.	TRBV6-1	TRBJ2-5	TGTGCCTTCGGTTGGTCCGAGACCCAGTACTTC	CAFGWSETQYF
.	TRBD2	TRBV19	TRBJ2-1	TGTGCCAGTAGTATTGGTTTGGGGATCGGGGCTGCGGGAGACGATGAGCAGTTCTTC	CASSIGLGIGAAGDDEQFF
once	TRBD1	TRBV29-1	TRBJ1-1	TGCAGCGTTGAAGAAGGGAACAGGGGTGGCACTGAAGCTTTCTTT	CSVEEGNRGGTEAFF
.	TRBD2	TRBV5-1	TRBJ2-7	TGCGCCAGCGCTAGGAGCGGGAGCTCCTACGAGCAGTACTTC	CASARSGSSYEQYF
.	.	TRBV9	TRBJ2-2	TGTGCCAGCAGCGTTGGGCGTTTAACCGGGGAGCTGTTTTTT	CASSVGRLTGELFF
.	.	TRBV9	TRBJ1-2	TGTGCCAGCAGCCCTTGGACACGGATAGGGTCTAACTATGGCTACACCTTC	CASSPWTRIGSNYGYTF
.	.	TRBV6-5	TRBJ2-5	TGTGCCAGCAGTTCCCTGGAGGGCCTTGGAGAGACCCAGTACTTC	CASSSLEGLGETQYF
.	TRBD1	TRBV11-2	TRBJ2-7	TGTGCCAGCAGCTTACATACAGGGGACCGTTTTTATTACGAGCAGTACTTC	CASSLHTGDRFYYEQYF
.	.	TRBV6-1	TRBJ2-1	TGTGCCAGCAGCCGGGAGCGGTACAATGAGCAGTTCTTC	CASSRERYNEQFF
.	TRBD2	TRBV25-1	TRBJ2-5	TGTGCCAGCAGTGCCCGACTCGGACTAGCGGGAGGAGAGACCCAGTACTTC	CASSARLGLAGGETQYF
.	TRBD2	TRBV11-2	TRBJ2-3	TGTGCCAGCTTAACACTAGCGGGGCGCCTCACAGATACGCAGTATTTT	CASLTLAGRLTDTQYF
.	TRBD1	TRBV4-3	TRBJ1-1	TGCGCCAGCAGCCAGGCTACAGGGGGCACTGAAGCTTTCTTT	CASSQATGGTEAFF
few	.	TRBV14	TRBJ2-5	TGTGCCAGCAGCCCCGGGACAAGGCTAAGGACCCAGTACTTC	CASSPGTRLRTQYF
.	TRBD1	TRBV5-1	TRBJ1-2	TGCGCCAGCAGCCCTTCCGGACAGGGGGCAAACTATGGCTACACCTTC	CASSPSGQGANYGYTF
.	.	TRBV7-9	TRBJ1-1	TGTGCCAGCAGCTTCCCGGCTGAAGCTTTCTTT	CASSFPAEAFF
.	TRBD1	TRBV5-1	TRBJ2-2	TGCGCCAGCAGCGCTCGGACAGGGATCCATTTCGCGAACACCGGGGAGCTGTTTTTT	CASSARTGIHFANTGELFF
.	TRBD1	TRBV6-5	TRBJ2-7	TGTGCCAGCAGTAAGACAGGGGGGAACTACGAGCAGTACTTC	CASSKTGGNYEQYF
.	TRBD1	TRBV28	TRBJ1-1	TGTGCCAGCAGTTTATATAACCGGGACAGGGGGCTTCTCTTT	CASSLYNRDRGLLF
.	TRBD1	TRBV15	TRBJ1-1	TGTGCCACCCGAGCAGGGGGGACAGTTCGTGGCACTGAAGCTTTCTTT	CATRAGGTVRGTEAFF
.	.	TRBV7-6	TRBJ2-7	TGTGCCAGCAGCACCCCCCGTGGGGCGGTCTACGAGCAGTACTTC	CASSTPRGAVYEQYF
.	.	TRBV2	TRBJ1-4	TGTGCCAGCTCCGGGATATCAACTGAAAAACTGTTTTTT	CASSGISTEKLFF
.	.	TRBV5-6	TRBJ1-5	TGTGCCAGCAGTTGGGGCCAGGGGATTAATCAGCCCCAGCATTTT	CASSWGQGINQPQHF
once	.	TRBV5-1	TRBJ2-1	TGCGCCAGCAGCTTGTATTCCAGGTCGGGGGAGCAGTTCTTC	CASSLYSRSGEQFF
.	.	TRBV29-1	TRBJ2-7	TGCAGCGTTGAAAAAGGACAGATGTCCGGCGAGCAGTACTTC	CSVEKGQMSGEQYF
.	.	TRBV19	TRBJ1-5	TGTGCCAGTAGGCCAGGGCTAGGTCAGCCCCAGCATTTT	CASRPGLGQPQHF